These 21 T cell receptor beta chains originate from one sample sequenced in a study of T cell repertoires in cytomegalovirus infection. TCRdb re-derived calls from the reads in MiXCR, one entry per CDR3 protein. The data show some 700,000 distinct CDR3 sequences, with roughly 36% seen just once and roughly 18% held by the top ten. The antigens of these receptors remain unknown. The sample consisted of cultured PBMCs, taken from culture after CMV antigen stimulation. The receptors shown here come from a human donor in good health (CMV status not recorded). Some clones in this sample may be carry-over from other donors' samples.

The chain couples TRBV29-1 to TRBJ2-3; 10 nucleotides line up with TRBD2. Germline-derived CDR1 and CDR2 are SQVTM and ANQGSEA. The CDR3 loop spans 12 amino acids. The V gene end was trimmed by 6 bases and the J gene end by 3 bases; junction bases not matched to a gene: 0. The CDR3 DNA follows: TGCAGCGTGACTAGCGGGACAGATACGCAGTATTTT. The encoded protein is CSVTSGTDTQYF.

As DNA, the CDR3 is TGTGCCACCAGCAGAGATGGGAGAGGGGAGCTGTTTTTT. It is translated as CATSRDGRGELFF. The chain joins TRBV15 to TRBJ2-2; TRBD2 might be the D (5 bases). This CDR3 is 13 amino acids long. The germline V gene has CDR1 LNHNV and CDR2 YYDKDF (reference sequence). The V and J ends lost 0 bases and 8 bases respectively, with 7 bases between them.

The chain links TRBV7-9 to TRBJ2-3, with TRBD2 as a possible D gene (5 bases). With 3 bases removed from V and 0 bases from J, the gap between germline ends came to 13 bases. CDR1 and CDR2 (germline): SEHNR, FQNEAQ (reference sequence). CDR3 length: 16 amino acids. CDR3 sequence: CASSLSQSGSTDTQYF. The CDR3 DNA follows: TGTGCCAGCAGCTTGTCTCAGAGCGGTAGCACAGATACGCAGTATTTT.

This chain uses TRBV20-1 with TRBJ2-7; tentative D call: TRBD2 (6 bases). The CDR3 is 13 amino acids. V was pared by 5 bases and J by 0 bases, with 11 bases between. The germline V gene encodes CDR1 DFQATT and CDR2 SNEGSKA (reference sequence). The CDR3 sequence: CSARDWSSYEQYF. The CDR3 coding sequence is TGCAGTGCTCGGGACTGGTCCTCCTACGAGCAGTACTTC.

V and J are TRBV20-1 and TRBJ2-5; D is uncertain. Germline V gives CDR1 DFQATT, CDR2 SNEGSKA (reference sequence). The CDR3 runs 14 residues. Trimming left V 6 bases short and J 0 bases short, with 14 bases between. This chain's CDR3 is CSATSSPYQETQYF. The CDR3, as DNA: TGCAGTGCCACGAGCTCACCGTACCAAGAGACCCAGTACTTC.

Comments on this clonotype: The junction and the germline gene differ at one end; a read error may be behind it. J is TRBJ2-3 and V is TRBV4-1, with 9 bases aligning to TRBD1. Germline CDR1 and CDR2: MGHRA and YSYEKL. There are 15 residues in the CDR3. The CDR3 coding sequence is TGTGCCAGCAGCCAGTGGGACAGGGAAACAGATACGCAGTATTTT. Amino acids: CASSQWDRETDTQYF.

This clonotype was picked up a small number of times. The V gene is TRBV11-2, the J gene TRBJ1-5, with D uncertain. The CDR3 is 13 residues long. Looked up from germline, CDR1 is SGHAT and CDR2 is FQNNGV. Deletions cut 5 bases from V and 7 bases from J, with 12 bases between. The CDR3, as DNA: TGTGCCAGCAGCGGGGTCCCGGGGCAGCCCCAGCATTTT. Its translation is CASSGVPGQPQHF.

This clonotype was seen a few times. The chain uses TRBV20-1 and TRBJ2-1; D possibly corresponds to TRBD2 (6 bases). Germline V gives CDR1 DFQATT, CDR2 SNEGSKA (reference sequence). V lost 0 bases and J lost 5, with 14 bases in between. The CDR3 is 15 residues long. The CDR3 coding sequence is TGCAGTGCTAGAGATGCCGGGACTCTCAACAATGAGCAGTTCTTC. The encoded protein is CSARDAGTLNNEQFF.

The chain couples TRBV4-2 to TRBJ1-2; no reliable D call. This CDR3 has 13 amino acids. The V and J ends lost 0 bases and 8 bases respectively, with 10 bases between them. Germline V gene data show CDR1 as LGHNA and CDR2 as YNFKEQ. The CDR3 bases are TGTGCCAGCAGCCAAGATCTCAGGCTCGGCTACACCTTC. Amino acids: CASSQDLRLGYTF.

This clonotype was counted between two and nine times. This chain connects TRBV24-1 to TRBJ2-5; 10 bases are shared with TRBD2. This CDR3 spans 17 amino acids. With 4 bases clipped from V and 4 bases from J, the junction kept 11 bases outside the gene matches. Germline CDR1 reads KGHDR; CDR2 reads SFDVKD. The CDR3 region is CATSDPQRGGRRETQYF. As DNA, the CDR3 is TGTGCCACCAGTGACCCCCAGCGGGGGGGACGGCGAGAGACCCAGTACTTC.

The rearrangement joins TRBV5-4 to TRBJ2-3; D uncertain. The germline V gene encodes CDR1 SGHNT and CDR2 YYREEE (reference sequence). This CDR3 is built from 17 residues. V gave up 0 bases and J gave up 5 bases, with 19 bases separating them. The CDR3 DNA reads TGTGCCAGCAGCTTGGTTGTGGGCGCCTGGAATGAAGATACGCAGTATTTT. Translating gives CASSLVVGAWNEDTQYF.

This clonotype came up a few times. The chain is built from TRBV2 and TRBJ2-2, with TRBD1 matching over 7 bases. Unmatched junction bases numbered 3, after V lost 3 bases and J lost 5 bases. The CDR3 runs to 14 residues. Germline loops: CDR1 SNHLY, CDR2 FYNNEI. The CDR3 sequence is CASSDNRGTGELFF. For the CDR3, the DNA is TGTGCCAGCAGTGACAACAGGGGAACCGGGGAGCTGTTTTTT.

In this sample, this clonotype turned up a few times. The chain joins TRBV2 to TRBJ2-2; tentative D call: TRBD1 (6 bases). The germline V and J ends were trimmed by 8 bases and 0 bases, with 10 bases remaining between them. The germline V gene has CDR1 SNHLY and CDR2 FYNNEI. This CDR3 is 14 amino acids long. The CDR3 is CASQGQPNTGELFF. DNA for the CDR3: TGTGCCAGCCAGGGACAACCGAACACCGGGGAGCTGTTTTTT.

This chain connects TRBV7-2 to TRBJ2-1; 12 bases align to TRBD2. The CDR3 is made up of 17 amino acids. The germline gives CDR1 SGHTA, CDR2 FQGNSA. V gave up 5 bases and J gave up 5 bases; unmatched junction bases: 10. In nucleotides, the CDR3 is TGTGCCAGCAGCCCAGCAACGGGACTAGCGGGCAACAATGAGCAGTTCTTC. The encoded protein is CASSPATGLAGNNEQFF.

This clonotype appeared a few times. CDR3: CASSSPGVRQYF. DNA of the CDR3: TGTGCCAGCAGCTCCCCGGGGGTCCGTCAGTACTTC. The genes are TRBV7-2 and TRBJ2-7; maybe TRBD2 (6 bases). The V gene's germline CDR1 is SGHTA and CDR2 FQGNSA. The CDR3 loop spans 12 amino acids. Trimming took off 4 bases at V and 10 bases at J, with 14 bases between the two ends.

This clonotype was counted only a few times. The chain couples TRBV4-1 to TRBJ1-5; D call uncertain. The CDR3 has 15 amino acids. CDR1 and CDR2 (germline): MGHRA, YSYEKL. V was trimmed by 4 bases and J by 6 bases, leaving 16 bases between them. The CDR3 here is CASSPDPGAGQPQHF. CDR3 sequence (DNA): TGCGCCAGCAGCCCCGACCCGGGCGCGGGTCAGCCCCAGCATTTT.

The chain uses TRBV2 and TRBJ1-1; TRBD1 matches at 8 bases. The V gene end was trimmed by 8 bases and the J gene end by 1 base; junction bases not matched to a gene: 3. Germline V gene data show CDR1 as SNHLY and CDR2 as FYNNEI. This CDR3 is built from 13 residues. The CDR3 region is CASGGQGNTEAFF. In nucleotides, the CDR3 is TGTGCCAGCGGCGGACAGGGGAACACTGAAGCTTTCTTT. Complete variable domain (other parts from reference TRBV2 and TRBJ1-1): EPEVTQTPSHQVTQMGQEVILRCVPISNHLYFYWYRQILGQKVEFLVSFYNNEISEKSEIFDDQFSVERPDGSNFTLKIRSTKLEDSAMYFCASGGQGNTEAFFGQGTRLTVV.

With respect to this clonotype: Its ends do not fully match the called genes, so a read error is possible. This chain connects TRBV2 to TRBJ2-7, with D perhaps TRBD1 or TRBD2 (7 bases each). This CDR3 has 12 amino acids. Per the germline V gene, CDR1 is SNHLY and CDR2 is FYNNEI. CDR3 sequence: CASRGGNYERYF. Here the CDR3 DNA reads TGTGCCTCCAGGGGGGGGAACTACGAGCGGTACTTC.

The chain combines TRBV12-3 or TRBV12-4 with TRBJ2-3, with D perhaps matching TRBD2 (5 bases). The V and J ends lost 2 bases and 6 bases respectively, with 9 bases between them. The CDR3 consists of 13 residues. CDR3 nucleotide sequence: TGTGCCAGCAGTTTATCAGCGGTTGATACGCAGTATTTT. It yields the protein CASSLSAVDTQYF.

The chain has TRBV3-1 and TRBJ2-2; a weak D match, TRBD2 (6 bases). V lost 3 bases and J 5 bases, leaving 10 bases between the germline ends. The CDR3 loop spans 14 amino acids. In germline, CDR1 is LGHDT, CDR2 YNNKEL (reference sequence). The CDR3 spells CASSHAGRTGELFF. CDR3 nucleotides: TGTGCCAGCAGCCACGCAGGGAGGACCGGGGAGCTGTTTTTT.

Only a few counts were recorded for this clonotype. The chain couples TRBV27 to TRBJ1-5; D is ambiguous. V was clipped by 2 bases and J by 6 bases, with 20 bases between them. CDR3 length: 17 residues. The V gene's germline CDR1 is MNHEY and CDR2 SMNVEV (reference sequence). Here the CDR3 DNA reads TGTGCCAGCAGTTTAAGAGGGCATACGGCCGCTTCTCAGCCCCAGCATTTT. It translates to CASSLRGHTAASQPQHF.